One sample yielded the 17 T cell receptor beta chains listed below, sequenced in a study of blood T cell repertoires in COVID-19. Sequenced by immunoSEQ multiplex PCR; TCRdb stores in-frame clones only, minus some. The profile covers some 70,000 clones, with around 88% appearing a single time and approximately 6.4% taken by the ten largest. Material: peripheral blood. The receptors derive from a woman in her 70s with acute or convalescent COVID-19.

J is TRBJ1-4 and V is TRBV5-6, with 7 bases identical to TRBD1. Germline V gene sequence: CDR1 SGHDT, CDR2 YYEEEE. The CDR3 runs to 14 residues. V shed 2 bases, J shed 5 bases, and the junction held 3 bases outside the gene matches. The CDR3 loop reads CASSLGGANEKLFF. CDR3 in DNA: TGTGCCAGCAGCTTAGGGGGCGCGAATGAAAAACTGTTTTTT.

In its sample, this clone was seen once. V is TRBV7-8 and J is TRBJ2-5; D remains unclear. Germline V gene lookup returns CDR1 SGHVS and CDR2 FQNEAQ. Trimming removed 0 bases from V and 2 bases from J, with 10 bases in between. The CDR3 spans 15 residues. The CDR3 DNA sequence: TGTGCCAGCAGCTTAGCGAGAATCTCTCAAGAGACCCAGTACTTC. This translates into CASSLARISQETQYF.

In the case of this clone: The junction departs from germline at one end; a sequencing error may be responsible. This rearrangement joins TRBV13 to TRBJ1-6; 9 bases match TRBD1. The CDR3 has 17 residues. Per the germline V gene, CDR1 is PRHDT and CDR2 is FYEKMQ (reference sequence). The CDR3 spells CASSLGVQGAQNSPLHF. The CDR3 DNA sequence: TGTGCCAGCAGTTTAGGGGTACAGGGGGCGCAGAATTCACCCCTCCACTTT. Based on the CDR3 plus reference TRBV13 and TRBJ1-6, the full variable domain is AAGVIQSPRHLIKEKRETATLKCYPIPRHDTVYWYQQGPGQDPQFLISFYEKMQSDKGSIPDRFSAQQFSDYHSELNMSSLELGDSALYFCASSLGVQGAQNSPLHFGNGTRLTVT.

This clone was detected only once. The genes are TRBV7-6 and TRBJ2-1, with D possibly TRBD1 on 6 matching bases. This CDR3 spans 15 amino acids. Germline CDR1 and CDR2: SGHVS and FNYEAQ. Trimming stripped 5 bases from V and 6 bases from J, with 17 bases between. CDR3 amino acids: CASSKGPGTSNEQFF. DNA for the CDR3: TGTGCCAGCAGCAAAGGTCCAGGGACAAGCAATGAGCAGTTCTTC. The full variable domain, with the rest looked up from reference TRBV7-6 and TRBJ2-1, is GAGVSQSPRYKVTKRGQDVALRCDPISGHVSLYWYRQALGQGPEFLTYFNYEAQQDKSGLPNDRFSAERPEGSISTLTIQRTEQRDSAMYRCASSKGPGTSNEQFFGPGTRLTVL.

The chain carries TRBV7-3 and TRBJ2-5, with 9 positions matching TRBD1. The junction had 7 bases not matched to a gene; V was cut back by 4 bases and J by 4 bases. The CDR3 is 15 amino acids. Germline CDR1 reads SGHTA; CDR2 reads FQGTGA. The CDR3 region is CASSSLQGAGETQYF. The CDR3 coding sequence is TGTGCCAGCAGCTCCCTACAGGGGGCGGGAGAGACCCAGTACTTC.

The chain carries TRBV11-3 and TRBJ2-5; TRBD2 matches at 7 bases. The CDR3 sequence is 15 residues long. Losses at the gene ends were 4 bases for V and 1 base for J; bases not matched to a gene: 6. Germline V lookup: CDR1 SGHNT, CDR2 YENEEA. This chain's CDR3 is CASSSGGGTQETQYF. The CDR3 coding sequence is TGTGCCAGCAGCTCGGGAGGAGGGACCCAAGAGACCCAGTACTTC.

This clone occurred a few times. This chain uses TRBV6-5 with TRBJ1-1; D ambiguous. The germline V and J ends were trimmed by 8 bases and 2 bases, with 15 bases remaining between them. CDR3 length: 14 residues. The germline V gene encodes CDR1 MNHEY and CDR2 SVGAGI. CDR3 loop: CASEIQPGNTEAFF. CDR3 in DNA: TGTGCCAGCGAGATACAACCAGGCAACACTGAAGCTTTCTTT.

This chain uses TRBV7-8 with TRBJ2-7, with D possibly matching TRBD2 (5 bases). The V gene's germline CDR1 is SGHVS and CDR2 FQNEAQ. The CDR3 length is 12 residues. V was pared by 8 bases and J by 9 bases, with 17 bases between. The CDR3 nucleotides read TGTGCCAGCTCACGCCTTACGAGCGGGCAGTACTTC. Translation gives CASSRLTSGQYF.

This chain links TRBV6-5 with TRBJ2-7, with TRBD2 matching 7 bases. The V and J ends lost 6 bases and 2 bases, in that order; junction bases with no gene match: 10. CDR1 MNHEY and CDR2 SVGAGI come from the germline V gene. The CDR3 loop spans 15 amino acids. The CDR3 DNA reads as TGTGCCAGCAGACGGGAGGCTGGGAGAACCTACGAGCAGTACTTC. Translation: CASRREAGRTYEQYF.

The rearrangement uses TRBV6-5 and TRBJ1-2; D is perhaps TRBD1 (6 bases). V lost 6 bases, J lost 3 bases, and 17 bases lay in between. The CDR3 spans 15 residues. Germline V gene data show CDR1 as MNHEY and CDR2 as SVGAGI. The DNA for the CDR3 is TGTGCCAGCAGCCCCAGGGGCCTACAACACTATGGCTACACCTTC. Amino acids: CASSPRGLQHYGYTF.

This clone has a single count. The chain links TRBV5-4 to TRBJ1-2; no clear D gene. The CDR3 loop spans 12 amino acids. Deletions cut 0 bases from V and 4 bases from J, with 4 bases between. CDR1 and CDR2 from the germline V gene are SGHNT and YYREEE (reference sequence). The CDR3 DNA is TGTGCCAGCAGCTTGGGGAGCTATGGCTACACCTTC. Amino acids: CASSLGSYGYTF.

The sample holds a few counts of this clone. The V call is TRBV6-2 or TRBV6-3, the J call TRBJ1-5, with D maybe TRBD1 (6 bases). Germline loops: CDR1 MNHEY, CDR2 SVGEGT. The CDR3 covers 17 residues. The V end lost 4 bases, the J end lost 1 base, and 17 bases lay between the germline ends. CDR3 sequence reads: CASSSPPRGTSNQPQHF. Here the CDR3 DNA reads TGTGCCAGCAGTTCCCCGCCCAGGGGAACGAGCAATCAGCCCCAGCATTTT.

V usage is TRBV6-5 and J usage is TRBJ1-5, with D possibly TRBD1 on 5 matching bases. This CDR3 comprises 15 residues. Germline V gene sequence: CDR1 MNHEY, CDR2 SVGAGI. V lost 8 bases, J lost 5 bases, and 19 bases lay in between. The CDR3 reads CASGPRTLRDQPQHF. The CDR3 DNA reads as TGTGCCAGCGGCCCCCGGACACTTCGTGATCAGCCCCAGCATTTT.

V gene TRBV6-5 combines with J gene TRBJ2-7; 10 bases are shared with TRBD2. CDR1 MNHEY and CDR2 SVGAGI come from the germline V gene. With 0 bases clipped from V and 5 bases from J, the junction kept 4 bases outside the gene matches. This CDR3 spans 15 amino acids. The CDR3 reads CASSYSVLAGDEQYF. DNA of the CDR3: TGTGCCAGCAGTTACTCGGTCCTAGCGGGAGACGAGCAGTACTTC.

This chain links TRBV10-3 with TRBJ1-6; D is uncertain. The germline V and J ends were trimmed by 0 bases and 5 bases, with 8 bases remaining between them. The germline V gene has CDR1 ENHRY and CDR2 SYGVKD. The CDR3 covers 15 residues. The CDR3 DNA sequence: TGTGCCATCAGTGAGTCCCAGGTAGATAATTCACCCCTCCACTTT. This sequence encodes CAISESQVDNSPLHF.

The V gene is TRBV7-2, the J gene TRBJ1-1; D remains ambiguous. CDR1 and CDR2 (germline): SGHTA, FQGNSA. The CDR3 totals 15 residues. Trimming shortened V by 1 base and J by 0 bases, and 9 bases separated the two germline ends. CDR3 sequence: CASSLGAGMNTEAFF. CDR3 sequence (DNA): TGTGCCAGCAGCTTAGGTGCGGGAATGAACACTGAAGCTTTCTTT.

The chain combines TRBV28 with TRBJ2-1; the D gene is possibly TRBD1 (6 bases). Trimming removed 1 base from V and 5 bases from J, with 6 bases in between. This CDR3 spans 13 amino acids. The V gene's germline CDR1 is MDHEN and CDR2 SYDVKM. This chain's CDR3 is CASSLSGDNEQFF. The DNA of the CDR3 is TGTGCCAGCAGTTTATCAGGGGACAATGAGCAGTTCTTC.